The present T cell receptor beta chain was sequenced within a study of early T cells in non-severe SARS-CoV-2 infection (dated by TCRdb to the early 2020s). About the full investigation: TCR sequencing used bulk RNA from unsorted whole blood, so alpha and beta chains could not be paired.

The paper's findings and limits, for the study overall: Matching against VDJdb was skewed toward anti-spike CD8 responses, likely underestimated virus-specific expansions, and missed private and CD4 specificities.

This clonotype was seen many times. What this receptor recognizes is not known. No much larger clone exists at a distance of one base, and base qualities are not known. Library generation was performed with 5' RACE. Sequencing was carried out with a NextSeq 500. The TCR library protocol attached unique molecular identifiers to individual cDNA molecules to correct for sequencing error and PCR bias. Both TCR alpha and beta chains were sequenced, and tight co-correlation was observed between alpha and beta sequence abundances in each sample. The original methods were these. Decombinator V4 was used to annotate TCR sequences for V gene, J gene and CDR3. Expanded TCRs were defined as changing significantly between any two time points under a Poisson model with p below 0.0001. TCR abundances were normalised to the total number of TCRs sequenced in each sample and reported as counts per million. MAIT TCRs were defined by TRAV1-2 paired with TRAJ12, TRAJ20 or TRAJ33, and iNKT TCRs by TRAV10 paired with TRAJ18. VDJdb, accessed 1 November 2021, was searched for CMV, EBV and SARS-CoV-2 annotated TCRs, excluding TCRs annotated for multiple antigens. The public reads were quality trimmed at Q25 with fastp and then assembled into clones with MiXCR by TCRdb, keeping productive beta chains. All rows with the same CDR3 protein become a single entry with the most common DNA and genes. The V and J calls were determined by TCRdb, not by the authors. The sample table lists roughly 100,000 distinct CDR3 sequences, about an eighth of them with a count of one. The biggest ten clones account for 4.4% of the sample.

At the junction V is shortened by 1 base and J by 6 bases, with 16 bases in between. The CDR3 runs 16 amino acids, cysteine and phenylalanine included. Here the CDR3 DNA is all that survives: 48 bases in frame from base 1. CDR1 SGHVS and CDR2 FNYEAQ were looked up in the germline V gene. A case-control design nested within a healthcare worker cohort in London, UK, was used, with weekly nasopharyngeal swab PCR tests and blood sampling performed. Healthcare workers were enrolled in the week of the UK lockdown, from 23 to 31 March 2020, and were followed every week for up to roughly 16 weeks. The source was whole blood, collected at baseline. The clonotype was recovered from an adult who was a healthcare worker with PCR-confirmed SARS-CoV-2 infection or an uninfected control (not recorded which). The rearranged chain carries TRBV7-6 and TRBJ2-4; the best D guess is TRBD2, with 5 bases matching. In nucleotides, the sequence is TGTGCCAGCAGCTTAGGTAGCGCCGGTGCCCCAAACATTCAGTACTTC. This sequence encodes CASSLGSAGAPNIQYF.